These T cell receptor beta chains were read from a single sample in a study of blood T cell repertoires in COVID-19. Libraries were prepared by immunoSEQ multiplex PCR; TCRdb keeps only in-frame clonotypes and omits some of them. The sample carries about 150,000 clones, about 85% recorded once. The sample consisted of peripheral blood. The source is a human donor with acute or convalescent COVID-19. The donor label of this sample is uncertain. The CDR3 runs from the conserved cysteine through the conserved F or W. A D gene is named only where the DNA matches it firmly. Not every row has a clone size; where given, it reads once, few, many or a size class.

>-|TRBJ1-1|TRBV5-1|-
CASSLHHSVGTEAFF
TGCGCCAGCAGCTTACACCACAGTGTGGGCACTGAAGCTTTCTTT
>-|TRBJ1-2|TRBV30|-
CAWSVQQLGYTF
TGTGCCTGGAGTGTTCAACAGCTTGGCTACACCTTC
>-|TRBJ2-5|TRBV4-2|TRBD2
CASSLTAFPGLAGGETQYF
TGTGCCAGCAGCCTAACGGCCTTTCCGGGACTAGCGGGGGGTGAGACCCAGTACTTC
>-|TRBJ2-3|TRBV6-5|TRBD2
CASSSLAGGPKDTQYF
TGTGCCAGCAGTTCCCTTGCGGGGGGGCCGAAAGATACGCAGTATTTT
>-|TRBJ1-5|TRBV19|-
CASSIGTGQPQHF
TGTGCCAGTAGTATAGGTACAGGGCAGCCCCAGCATTTT
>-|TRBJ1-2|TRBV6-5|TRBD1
CASRWTGSNYGYTF
TGTGCCAGCAGATGGACAGGGAGTAACTATGGCTACACCTTC
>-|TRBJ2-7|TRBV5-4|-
CASSWKGVRVSEQYF
TGTGCCAGCAGCTGGAAAGGTGTCAGGGTGAGCGAGCAGTACTTC
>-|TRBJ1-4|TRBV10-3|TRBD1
CAISEGGTGLNEKLFF
TGTGCCATCAGTGAAGGGGGGACAGGTCTGAATGAAAAACTGTTTTTT
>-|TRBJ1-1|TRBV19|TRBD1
CASRAGQGPGEAFF
TGTGCCAGTAGAGCGGGACAGGGTCCGGGAGAAGCTTTCTTT
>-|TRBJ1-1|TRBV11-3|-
CASSLDPGLGAFF
TGTGCCAGCAGCTTAGACCCGGGGTTGGGAGCTTTCTTT
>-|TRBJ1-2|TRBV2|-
CASSEFLGGLDGYTF
TGTGCCAGCAGTGAATTTCTGGGGGGGTTGGATGGCTACACCTTC
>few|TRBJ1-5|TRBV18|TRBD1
CASSPRQGPQPQHF
TGTGCCAGCTCGCCCAGACAGGGGCCTCAGCCCCAGCATTTT
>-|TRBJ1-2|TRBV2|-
CASSVSREAGYTF
TGTGCCAGCAGTGTGAGCAGGGAGGCTGGCTACACCTTC
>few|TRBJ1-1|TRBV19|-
CASSPYSPITGYTEAFF
TGTGCCAGTAGCCCTTATAGTCCGATTACAGGGTACACTGAAGCTTTCTTT
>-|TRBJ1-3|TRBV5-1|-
CASSLVGQGNSGNTIYF
TGCGCCAGCAGCTTGGTAGGTCAGGGGAACTCTGGAAACACCATATATTTT
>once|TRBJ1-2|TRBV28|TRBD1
CASTPGQGAMGYTF
TGTGCCAGCACCCCGGGACAGGGGGCAATGGGCTACACCTTC
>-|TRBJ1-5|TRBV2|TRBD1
CASSHPLGQGDFQPQHF
TGTGCCAGCAGCCACCCCCTGGGACAGGGGGATTTTCAGCCCCAGCATTTT
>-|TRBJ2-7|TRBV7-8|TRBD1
CASSLGTGPYEQYF
TGTGCCAGCAGCTTGGGGACAGGGCCCTACGAGCAGTACTTC
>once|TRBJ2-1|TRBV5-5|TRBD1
CASSFTSGTASYNEQFF
TGTGCCAGCAGCTTCACCTCCGGGACAGCCTCCTACAATGAGCAGTTCTTC
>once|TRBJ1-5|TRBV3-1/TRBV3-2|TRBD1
CASSLRDRGQPQHF
TGTGCCAGCAGCCTCCGGGACAGGGGTCAGCCCCAGCATTTT
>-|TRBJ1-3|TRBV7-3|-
CASTLRPGSGNTIYF
TGTGCCAGCACCCTCCGCCCGGGTTCTGGAAACACCATATATTTT
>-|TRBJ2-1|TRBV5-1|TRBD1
CASSLDRGIEQFF
TGCGCCAGCAGCTTGGACAGGGGAATTGAGCAGTTCTTC
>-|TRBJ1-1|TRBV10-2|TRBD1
CASTKKAGQSTEAFF
TGCGCCAGCACTAAAAAGGCGGGACAGTCCACTGAAGCTTTCTTT
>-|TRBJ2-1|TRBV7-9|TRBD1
CASSRTGGDEQFF
TGTGCCAGCAGCCGGACAGGGGGGGATGAGCAGTTCTTC
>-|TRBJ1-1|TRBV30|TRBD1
CAWRGQTNTEAFF
TGTGCCTGGAGGGGACAGACGAACACTGAAGCTTTCTTT
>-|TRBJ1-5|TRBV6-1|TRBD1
CASSEETGFSFQPQHF
TGTGCCAGCAGTGAAGAGACAGGGTTTTCATTTCAGCCCCAGCATTTT
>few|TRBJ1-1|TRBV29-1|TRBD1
CSVAGQLNTEAFF
TGCAGCGTCGCGGGACAGCTGAACACTGAAGCTTTCTTT
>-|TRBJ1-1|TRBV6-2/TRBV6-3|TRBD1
CASSTGTGGVGTEAFF
TGTGCCAGCAGTACCGGGACAGGGGGCGTTGGAACTGAAGCTTTCTTT
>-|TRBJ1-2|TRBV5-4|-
CASSPGDPTVGGYTF
TGTGCCAGCAGCCCGGGGGACCCAACGGTGGGCGGCTACACCTTC
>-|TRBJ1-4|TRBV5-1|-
CASSSAGPGEKLFF
TGCGCCAGCAGCTCGGCGGGGCCCGGGGAAAAACTGTTTTTT
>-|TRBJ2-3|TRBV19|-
CASSLQGRTDTQYF
TGTGCCAGTAGTTTACAGGGCCGCACAGATACGCAGTATTTT
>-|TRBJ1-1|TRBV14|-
CASSPRAGNTEAFF
TGTGCCAGCAGCCCCCGCGCGGGGAACACTGAAGCTTTCTTT
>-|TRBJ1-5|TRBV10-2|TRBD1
CASSEGTGGSSQPQHF
TGCGCCAGCAGTGAAGGGACAGGGGGTTCCTCTCAGCCCCAGCATTTT
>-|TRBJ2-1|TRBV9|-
CASSVDLSSYNEQFF
TGTGCCAGCAGCGTAGATCTTAGCTCCTACAATGAGCAGTTCTTC
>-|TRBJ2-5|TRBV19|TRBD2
CASSITSAQETQYF
TGTGCCAGTAGTATTACTAGCGCCCAAGAGACCCAGTACTTC
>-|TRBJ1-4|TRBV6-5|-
CASSHQKLFF
TGTGCCAGCAGTCATCAAAAACTGTTTTTT
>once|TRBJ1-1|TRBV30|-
CAWANMAEAFF
TGTGCCTGGGCAAACATGGCTGAAGCTTTCTTT
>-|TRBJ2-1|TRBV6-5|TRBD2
CASSYTISSGRGEQFF
TGTGCCAGCAGTTACACTATTTCTAGCGGGAGGGGAGAGCAGTTCTTC
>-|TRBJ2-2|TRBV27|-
CASSSKGGAGELFF
TGTGCCAGCAGTTCTAAAGGGGGGGCCGGGGAGCTGTTTTTT
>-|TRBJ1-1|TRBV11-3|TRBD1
CASSESPGQKNTEAFF
TGTGCCAGCAGTGAATCGCCGGGACAGAAGAACACTGAAGCTTTCTTT
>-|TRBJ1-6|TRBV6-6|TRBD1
CASSYLGTGRESPLHF
TGTGCCAGCAGTTACCTAGGGACAGGCCGGGAGTCACCCCTCCACTTT
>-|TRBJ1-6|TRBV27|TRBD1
CASSRDRGSSPLHF
TGTGCCAGCAGTCGGGACAGGGGATCTTCACCCCTCCACTTT
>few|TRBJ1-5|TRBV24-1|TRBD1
CATSDPGTGDQPQHF
TGTGCCACCAGTGACCCGGGGACAGGGGATCAGCCCCAGCATTTT
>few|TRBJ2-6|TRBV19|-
CAAGTSGANVLTF
TGTGCCGCGGGGACCTCTGGGGCCAACGTCCTGACTTTC
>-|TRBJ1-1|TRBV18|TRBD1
CASSRGTDTEAFF
TGTGCCAGCTCACGCGGGACAGACACTGAAGCTTTCTTT
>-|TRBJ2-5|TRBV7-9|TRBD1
CASSRGQGSETQYF
TGTGCCAGCAGCAGAGGACAGGGTTCGGAGACCCAGTACTTC
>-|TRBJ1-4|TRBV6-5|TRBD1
CASSYIRGRTNEKLFF
TGTGCCAGCAGTTACATCAGGGGGCGAACTAATGAAAAACTGTTTTTT
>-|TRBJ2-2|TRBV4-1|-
CASSQGSGEVDTGELFF
TGCGCCAGCAGCCAGGGTAGCGGAGAAGTGGACACCGGGGAGCTGTTTTTT
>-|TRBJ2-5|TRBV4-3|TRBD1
CASGWTGQETQYF
TGCGCCAGCGGCTGGACAGGACAAGAGACCCAGTACTTC
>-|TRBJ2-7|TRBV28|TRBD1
CASSLRDRDYEQYF
TGTGCCAGCAGTTTACGCGACAGGGACTACGAGCAGTACTTC
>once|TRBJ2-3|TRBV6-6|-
CASSYSRGINADTQYF
TGTGCCAGCAGTTACTCGAGGGGGATTAACGCAGATACGCAGTATTTT
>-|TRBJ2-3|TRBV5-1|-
CASSLDGITDTQYF
TGCGCCAGCAGCTTGGACGGGATTACAGATACGCAGTATTTT
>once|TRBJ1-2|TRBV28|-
CASIGGDYGYTF
TGTGCCAGCATCGGCGGGGACTATGGCTACACCTTC
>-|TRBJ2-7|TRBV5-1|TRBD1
CASSWDSTGEQYF
TGCGCCAGCAGCTGGGACAGTACGGGCGAGCAGTACTTC
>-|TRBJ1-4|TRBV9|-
CASNLGQPNEKLFF
TGTGCCAGCAACCTAGGACAGCCTAATGAAAAACTGTTTTTT
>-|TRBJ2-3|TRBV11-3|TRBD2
CASSRGGPGDTQYF
TGTGCCAGCAGCCGCGGGGGGCCAGGAGATACGCAGTATTTT